This TCR beta chain was obtained from a study of beta chain features in type 1 diabetes. In the study overall: Sorted cells numbering under 110 million were examined across all samples.

Overall study findings and caveats: VDJ junctions in type 1 diabetes patients carried more deletions and fewer insertions. Significant though moderate, a shortening of TCRB CDR3s appeared in all four CD4+ subsets of Type 1 diabetes patients.

This clone came up a few times. Its specificity is not known. Since all of the isolated RNA was reverse transcribed, expressed TCRB transcripts were what got sequenced. Sequencing used immunoSEQ multiplex PCR; TCRdb keeps in-frame clones, though not all of them. The table shows some 350,000 clones, with roughly 14% occurring only once. Sorting that relied on CD45RO/CCR7/CD25/CD127/CD95/CD27 yielded CD4+ naive, central memory, regulatory and stem cell-like memory cells. The source is a woman aged 18-29 years with type 1 diabetes. Sequencing was done on a sample of naive CD4+ T cells from blood.

The CDR3 loop reads CASSLGQGRVYNEQFF. CDR3 DNA: TGTGCCAGCAGCTTAGGACAGGGTAGGGTGTACAATGAGCAGTTCTTC. V is TRBV11-3 and J is TRBJ2-1; 7 bases agree with TRBD1. The V segment lost 1 base and the J segment 4 bases; nucleotides outside the gene matches: 7. The CDR3 consists of 16 residues. Germline V gives CDR1 SGHNT, CDR2 YENEEA.